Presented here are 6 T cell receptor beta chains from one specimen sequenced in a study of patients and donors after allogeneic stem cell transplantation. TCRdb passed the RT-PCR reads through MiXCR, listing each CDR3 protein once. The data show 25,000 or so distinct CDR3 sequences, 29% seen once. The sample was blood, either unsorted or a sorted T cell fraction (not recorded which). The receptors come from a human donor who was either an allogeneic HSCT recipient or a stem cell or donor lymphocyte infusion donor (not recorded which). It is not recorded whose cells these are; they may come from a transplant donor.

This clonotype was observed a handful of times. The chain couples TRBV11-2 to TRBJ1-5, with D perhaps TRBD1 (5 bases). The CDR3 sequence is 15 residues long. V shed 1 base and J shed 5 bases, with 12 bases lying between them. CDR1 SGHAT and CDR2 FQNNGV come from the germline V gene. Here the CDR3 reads CASSLVSGAYQPQHF. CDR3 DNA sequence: TGTGCCAGCAGCTTAGTGAGTGGGGCCTATCAGCCCCAGCATTTT.

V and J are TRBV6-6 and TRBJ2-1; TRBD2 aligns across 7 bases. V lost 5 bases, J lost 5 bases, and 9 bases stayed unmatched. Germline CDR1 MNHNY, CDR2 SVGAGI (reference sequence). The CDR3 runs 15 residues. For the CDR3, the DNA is TGTGCCAGCAGTCACCTCGGGACTATCGACAATGAGCAGTTCTTC. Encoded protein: CASSHLGTIDNEQFF.

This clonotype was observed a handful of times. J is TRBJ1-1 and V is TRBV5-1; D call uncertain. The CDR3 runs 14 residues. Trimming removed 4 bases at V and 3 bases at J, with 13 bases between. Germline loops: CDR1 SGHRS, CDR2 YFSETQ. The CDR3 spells CASSRLGRDTEAFF. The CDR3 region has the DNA TGCGCCAGCAGCAGATTAGGGAGGGACACTGAAGCTTTCTTT.

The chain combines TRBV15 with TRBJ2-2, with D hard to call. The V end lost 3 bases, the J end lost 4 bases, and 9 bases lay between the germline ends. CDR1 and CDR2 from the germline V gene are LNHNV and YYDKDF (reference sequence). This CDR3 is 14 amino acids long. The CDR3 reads CATSSTAATGELFF. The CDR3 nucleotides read TGTGCCACCAGCAGTACAGCCGCCACCGGGGAGCTGTTTTTT.

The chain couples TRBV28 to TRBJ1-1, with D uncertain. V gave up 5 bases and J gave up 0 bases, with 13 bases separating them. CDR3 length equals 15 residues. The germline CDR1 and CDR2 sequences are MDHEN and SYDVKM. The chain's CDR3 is CASSRPPGMNTEAFF. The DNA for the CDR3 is TGTGCCAGCAGTCGCCCCCCGGGGATGAACACTGAAGCTTTCTTT. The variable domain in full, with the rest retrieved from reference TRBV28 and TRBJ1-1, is DVKVTQSSRYLVKRTGEKVFLECVQDMDHENMFWYRQDPGLGLRLIYFSYDVKMKEKGDIPEGYSVSREKKERFSLILESASTNQTSMYLCASSRPPGMNTEAFFGQGTRLTVV.

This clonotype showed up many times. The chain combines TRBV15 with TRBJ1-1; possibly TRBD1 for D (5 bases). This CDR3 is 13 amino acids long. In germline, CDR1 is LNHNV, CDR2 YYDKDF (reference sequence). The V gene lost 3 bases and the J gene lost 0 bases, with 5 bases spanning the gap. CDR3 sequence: CATSSRVNTEAFF. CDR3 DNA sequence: TGTGCCACCAGCAGCAGGGTGAACACTGAAGCTTTCTTT.